This T cell receptor beta chain came from a study of T cell responses to AZD1222 COVID-19 vaccine. Broader study findings: Among those given AZD1222, only five or six were seropositive at baseline.

CDR3 length equals 14 residues. CDR1 is LNHDA and CDR2 is SQIVND in the germline V gene (reference sequence). V lost 4 bases to trimming and J lost 5 bases; unmatched junction nucleotides: 7. The method was immunoSEQ multiplex PCR; TCRdb's version includes in-frame clones alone and lacks a portion of them. Here the sample spans about 120,000 clones, around nine tenths being singletons. Turning to this clone: The antigen remains undetermined.

The material sequenced was peripheral blood, taken on day 0 of AZD1222 vaccination. The chain uses TRBV19 and TRBJ1-2, with TRBD1 matching 7 bases. The TCR sequence derives from an adult in good health. Written as DNA, the CDR3 is TGTGCCAGTAGTACAGACGCCAGGGGGTATGGCTACACCTTC. It translates to CASSTDARGYGYTF. Together with reference TRBV19 and TRBJ1-2, the CDR3 gives the full variable domain: DGGITQSPKYLFRKEGQNVTLSCEQNLNHDAMYWYRQDPGQGLRLIYYSQIVNDFQKGDIAEGYSVSREKKESFPLTVTSAQKNPTAFYLCASSTDARGYGYTFGSGTRLTVV.